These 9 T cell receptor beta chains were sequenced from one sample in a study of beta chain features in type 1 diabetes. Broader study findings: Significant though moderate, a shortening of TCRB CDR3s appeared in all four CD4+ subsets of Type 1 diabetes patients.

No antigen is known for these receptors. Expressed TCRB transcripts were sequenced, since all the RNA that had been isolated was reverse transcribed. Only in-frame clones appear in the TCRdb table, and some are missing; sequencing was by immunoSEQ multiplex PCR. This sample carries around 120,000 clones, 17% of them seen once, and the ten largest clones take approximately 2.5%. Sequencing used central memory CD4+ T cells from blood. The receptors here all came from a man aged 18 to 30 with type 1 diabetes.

Here the CDR3 DNA reads TGTGCCAGCTCACCACCAGCCCTCGTCTCGTACGGTGAGCAGTTCTTC. Amino acid sequence: CASSPPALVSYGEQFF. V usage is TRBV18 and J usage is TRBJ2-1; D not certain. The V and J ends lost 0 bases and 9 bases respectively, with 18 bases between them. CDR1 and CDR2 (germline): KGHSH, LQKENI. The CDR3 consists of 16 residues.

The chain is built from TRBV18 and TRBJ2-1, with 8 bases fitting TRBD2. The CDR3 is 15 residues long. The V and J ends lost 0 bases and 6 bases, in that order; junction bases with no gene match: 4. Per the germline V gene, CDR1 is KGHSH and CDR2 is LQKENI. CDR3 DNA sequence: TGTGCCAGCTCACCACCGAGCGGGAGTGGCAATGAGCAGTTCTTC. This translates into CASSPPSGSGNEQFF. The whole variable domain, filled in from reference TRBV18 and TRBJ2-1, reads NAGVMQNPRHLVRRRGQEARLRCSPMKGHSHVYWYRQLPEEGLKFMVYLQKENIIDESGMPKERFSAEFPKEGPSILRIQQVVRGDSAAYFCASSPPSGSGNEQFFGPGTRLTVL.

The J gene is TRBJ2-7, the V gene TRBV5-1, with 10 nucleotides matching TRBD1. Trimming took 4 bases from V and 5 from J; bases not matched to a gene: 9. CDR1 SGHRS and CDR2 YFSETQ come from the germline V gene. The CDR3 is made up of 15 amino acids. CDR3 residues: CASSPRSGQGNEQYF. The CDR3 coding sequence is TGCGCCAGCAGCCCTAGATCGGGACAGGGGAACGAGCAGTACTTC.

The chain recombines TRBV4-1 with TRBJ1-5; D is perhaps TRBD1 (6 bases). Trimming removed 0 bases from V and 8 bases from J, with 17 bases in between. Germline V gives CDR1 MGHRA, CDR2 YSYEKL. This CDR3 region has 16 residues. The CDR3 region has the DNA TGCGCCAGCAGCCAAGACGGGGGCGCCGCACGGGAGCCCCAGCATTTT. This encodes CASSQDGGAAREPQHF.

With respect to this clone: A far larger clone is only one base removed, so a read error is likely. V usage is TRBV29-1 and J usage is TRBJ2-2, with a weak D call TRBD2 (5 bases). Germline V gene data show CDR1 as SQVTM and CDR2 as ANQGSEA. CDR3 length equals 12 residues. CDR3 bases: TGCAGCGGTAGGGTGGTGGCCGGGGAGCGGTTTTTT. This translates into CSGRVVAGERFF.

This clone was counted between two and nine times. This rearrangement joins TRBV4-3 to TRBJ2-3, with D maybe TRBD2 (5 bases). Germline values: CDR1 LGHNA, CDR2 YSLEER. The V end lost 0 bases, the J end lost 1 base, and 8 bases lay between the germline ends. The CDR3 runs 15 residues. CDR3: CASSQEMEGTDTQYF. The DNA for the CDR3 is TGCGCCAGCAGCCAAGAGATGGAGGGCACAGATACGCAGTATTTT.

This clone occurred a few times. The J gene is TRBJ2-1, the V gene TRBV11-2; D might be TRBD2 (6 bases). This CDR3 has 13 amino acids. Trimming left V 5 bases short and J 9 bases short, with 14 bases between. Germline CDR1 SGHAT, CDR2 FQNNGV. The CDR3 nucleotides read TGTGCCAGCAGCCCTAGGAGGGGCGTTGAGCAGTTCTTC. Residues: CASSPRRGVEQFF.

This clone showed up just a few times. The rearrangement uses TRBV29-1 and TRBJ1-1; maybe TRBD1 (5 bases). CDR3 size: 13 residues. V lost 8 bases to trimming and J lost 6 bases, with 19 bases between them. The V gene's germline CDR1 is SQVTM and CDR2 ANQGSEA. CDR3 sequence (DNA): TGCAGCTCATTAGGTGAGAGGGGAGCTGAAGCTTTCTTT. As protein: CSSLGERGAEAFF.

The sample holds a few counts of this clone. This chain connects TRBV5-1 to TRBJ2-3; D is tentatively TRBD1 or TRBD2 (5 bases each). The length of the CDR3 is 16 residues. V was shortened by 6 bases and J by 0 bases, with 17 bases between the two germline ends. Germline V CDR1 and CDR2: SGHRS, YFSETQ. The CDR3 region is CASTRDAATSTDTQYF. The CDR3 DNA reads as TGCGCCAGCACACGGGACGCAGCGACTAGCACAGATACGCAGTATTTT.